This TCR beta chain was found in a study of T cell responses to AZD1222 COVID-19 vaccine. Study results and limitations: White British people made up most donors, females outnumbered males, and clonal diversity was possibly underestimated. Seropositive AZD1222 recipients at baseline numbered only five to seven. Dominant CD4 TCR responses targeted spike regions 160-218 and 743-854.

Regarding this clone: As yet, its antigen is unknown.

TCRdb keeps only in-frame clones here, not all; method: immunoSEQ multiplex PCR. The sample yields roughly 150,000 clones, 88% seen once. The receptor was isolated from an adult in good health. The input for sequencing was peripheral blood, taken on day 0 of AZD1222 vaccination.

For the CDR3, the DNA is TGTGCCAGCAGCGTAGGGGGAAATCCCGCAACTAATGAAAAACTGTTTTTT. This codes for CASSVGGNPATNEKLFF. The chain is built from TRBV9 and TRBJ1-4; D is unresolved. This CDR3 is 17 amino acids long. Germline-derived CDR1 and CDR2 are SGDLS and YYNGEE. Deletions cut 0 bases from V and 0 bases from J, with 12 bases between.